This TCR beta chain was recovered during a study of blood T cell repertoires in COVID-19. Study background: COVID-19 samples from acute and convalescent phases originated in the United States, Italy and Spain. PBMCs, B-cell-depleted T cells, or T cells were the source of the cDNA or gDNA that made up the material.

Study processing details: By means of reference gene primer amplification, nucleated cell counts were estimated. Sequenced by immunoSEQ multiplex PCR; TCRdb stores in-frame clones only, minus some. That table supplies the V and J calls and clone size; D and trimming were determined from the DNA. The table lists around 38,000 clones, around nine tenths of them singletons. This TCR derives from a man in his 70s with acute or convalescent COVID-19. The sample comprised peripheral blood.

Written as DNA, the CDR3 is TGCAGCGCCAGTGACACCACTGAAGCTTTCTTT. This translates into CSASDTTEAFF. This chain links TRBV29-1 with TRBJ1-1; no definite D call. This CDR3 has 11 amino acids. V was cut by 7 bases and J by 4 bases, with 10 bases left in between. CDR1 is SQVTM, CDR2 ANQGSEA, per germline.